This TCR beta chain was captured by sequencing in a study of blood T cell repertoires in COVID-19. The overall study: Acute and convalescent COVID-19 samples came from the United States, Italy and Spain.

V was shortened by 5 bases and J by 4 bases, with 20 bases between the two germline ends. The length of the CDR3 is 16 residues. Germline V CDR1 and CDR2: LGHNA, YSLEER. Here immunoSEQ multiplex PCR was the method, and the copy in TCRdb shows in-frame clones only, minus some. This table holds under 45,000 clones, over 70% found once. This rearrangement joins TRBV4-3 to TRBJ1-2; unclear D gene. Sequencing was done on a sample of peripheral blood. This clonotype originated in a man older than 75 with active COVID-19. Here the CDR3 reads CASSDGMGSSFYGYTF. The CDR3 DNA reads as TGCGCCAGCAGCGACGGGATGGGGTCGTCCTTCTATGGCTACACCTTC.